The following is a T cell receptor beta chain sequence with its context. This entry is derived from a study of technical replicates of blood from several donors. Data came from immunoSEQ multiplex PCR; TCRdb stores just in-frame clones and leaves some out. The sample lists some 11,000 clones, over 70% occurring once. Sample: PBMCs. This receptor was identified in a human donor in good health.

The CDR3 DNA sequence: TGTGCCAGCAGCCAGGGACTGGACACTGAAGCTTTCTTT. Protein product: CASSQGLDTEAFF. The rearrangement joins TRBV14 to TRBJ1-1; D might be TRBD1 (5 bases). V was shortened by 3 bases and J by 3 bases, with 8 bases between the two germline ends. The V gene's germline CDR1 is SGHDN and CDR2 FVKESK. The CDR3 has 13 residues.